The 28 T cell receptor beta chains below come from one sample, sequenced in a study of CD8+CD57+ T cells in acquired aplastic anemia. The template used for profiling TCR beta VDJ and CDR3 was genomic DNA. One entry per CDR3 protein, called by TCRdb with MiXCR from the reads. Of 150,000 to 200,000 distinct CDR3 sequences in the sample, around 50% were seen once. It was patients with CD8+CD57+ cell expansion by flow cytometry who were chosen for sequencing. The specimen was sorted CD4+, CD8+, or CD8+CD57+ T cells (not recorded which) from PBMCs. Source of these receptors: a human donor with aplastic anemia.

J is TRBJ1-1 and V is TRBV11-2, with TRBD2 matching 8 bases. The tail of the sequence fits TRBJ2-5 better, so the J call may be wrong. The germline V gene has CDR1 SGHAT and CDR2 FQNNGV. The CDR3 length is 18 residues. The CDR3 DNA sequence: TGTGCCAGCAGCTCGGGCGATTTGGCGGGGGGACACCGAGAGACCCAGTACTTC. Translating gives CASSSGDLAGGHRETQYF.

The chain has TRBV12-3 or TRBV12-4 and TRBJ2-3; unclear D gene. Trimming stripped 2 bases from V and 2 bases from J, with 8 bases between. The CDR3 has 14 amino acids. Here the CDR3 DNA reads TGTGCCAGCAGTTTATCTAGTCACACAGATACGCAGTATTTT. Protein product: CASSLSSHTDTQYF.

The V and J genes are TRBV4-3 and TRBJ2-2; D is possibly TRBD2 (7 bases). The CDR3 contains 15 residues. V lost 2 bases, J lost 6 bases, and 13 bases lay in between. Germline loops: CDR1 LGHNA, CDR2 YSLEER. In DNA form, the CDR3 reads TGCGCCAGCAGCCAACGGGGGGCTGGGTCCGGGGAGCTGTTTTTT. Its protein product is CASSQRGAGSGELFF.

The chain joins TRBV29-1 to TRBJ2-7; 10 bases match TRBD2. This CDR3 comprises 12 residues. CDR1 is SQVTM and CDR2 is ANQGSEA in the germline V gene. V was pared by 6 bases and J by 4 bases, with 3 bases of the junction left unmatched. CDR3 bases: TGCAGCGTAGGACTAGCGGAATACGAGCAGTACTTC. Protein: CSVGLAEYEQYF.

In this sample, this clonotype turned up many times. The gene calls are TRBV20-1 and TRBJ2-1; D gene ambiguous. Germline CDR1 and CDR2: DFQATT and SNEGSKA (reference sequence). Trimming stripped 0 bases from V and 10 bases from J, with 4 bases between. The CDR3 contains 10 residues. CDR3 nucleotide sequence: TGCAGTGCTAGAGATAGGGAGCAGTTCTTC. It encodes CSARDREQFF.

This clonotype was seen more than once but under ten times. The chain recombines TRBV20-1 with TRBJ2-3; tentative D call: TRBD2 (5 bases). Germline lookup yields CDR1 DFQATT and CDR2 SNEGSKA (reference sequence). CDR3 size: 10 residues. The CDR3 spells CRASGDTQYF. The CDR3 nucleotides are TGCAGGGCGAGCGGAGATACGCAGTATTTT.

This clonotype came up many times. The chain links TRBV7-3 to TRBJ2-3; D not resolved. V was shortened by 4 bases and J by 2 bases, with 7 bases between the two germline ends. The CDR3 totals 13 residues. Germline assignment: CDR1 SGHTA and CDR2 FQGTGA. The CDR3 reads CASSSSPTDTQYF. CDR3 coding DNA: TGTGCCAGCAGCTCCTCGCCCACAGATACGCAGTATTTT.

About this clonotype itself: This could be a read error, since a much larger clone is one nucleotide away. This CDR3 reads CASSLAGGPSNAEAFF. CDR3 nucleotides: TGTGCCAGCAGCTTAGCCGGGGGGCCTTCGAACGCTGAAGCTTTCTTT. The chain couples TRBV7-2 to TRBJ1-1; a weak D match, TRBD1 (6 bases). Germline assignment: CDR1 SGHTA and CDR2 FQGNSA. The CDR3 has 16 amino acids.

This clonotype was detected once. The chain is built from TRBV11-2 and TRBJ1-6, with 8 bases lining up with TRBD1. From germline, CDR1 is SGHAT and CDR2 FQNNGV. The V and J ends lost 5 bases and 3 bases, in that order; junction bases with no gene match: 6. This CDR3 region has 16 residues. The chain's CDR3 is CASSRGDRFYNSPLHF. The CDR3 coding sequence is TGTGCCAGCAGCCGGGGGGACAGGTTCTATAATTCACCCCTCCACTTT.

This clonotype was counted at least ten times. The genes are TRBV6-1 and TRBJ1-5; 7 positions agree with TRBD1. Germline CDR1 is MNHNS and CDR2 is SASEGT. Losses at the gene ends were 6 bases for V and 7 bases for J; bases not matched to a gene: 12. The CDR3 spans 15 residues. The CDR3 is CASRWGDRVKQPQHF. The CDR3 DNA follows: TGTGCCAGCAGGTGGGGAGACAGGGTGAAACAGCCCCAGCATTTT.

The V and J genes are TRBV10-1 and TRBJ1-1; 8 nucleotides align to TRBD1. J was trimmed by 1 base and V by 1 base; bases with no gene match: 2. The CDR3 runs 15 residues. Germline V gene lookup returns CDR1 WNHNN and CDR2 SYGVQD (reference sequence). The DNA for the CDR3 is TGCGCCAGCAGTGAGTGGACAGGGAAGAACACTGAAGCTTTCTTT. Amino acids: CASSEWTGKNTEAFF.

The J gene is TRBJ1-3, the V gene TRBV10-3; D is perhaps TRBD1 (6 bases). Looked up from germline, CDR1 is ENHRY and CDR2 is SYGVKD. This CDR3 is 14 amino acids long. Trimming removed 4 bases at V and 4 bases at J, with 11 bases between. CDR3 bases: TGTGCCATCAGTGGACAGGACGCCGGAAACACCATATATTTT. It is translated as CAISGQDAGNTIYF.

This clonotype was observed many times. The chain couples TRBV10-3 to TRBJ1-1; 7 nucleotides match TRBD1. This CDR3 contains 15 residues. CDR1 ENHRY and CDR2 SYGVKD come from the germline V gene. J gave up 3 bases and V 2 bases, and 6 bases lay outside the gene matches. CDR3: CAISERQGEYTEAFF. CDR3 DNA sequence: TGTGCCATCAGTGAGAGGCAGGGGGAGTACACTGAAGCTTTCTTT.

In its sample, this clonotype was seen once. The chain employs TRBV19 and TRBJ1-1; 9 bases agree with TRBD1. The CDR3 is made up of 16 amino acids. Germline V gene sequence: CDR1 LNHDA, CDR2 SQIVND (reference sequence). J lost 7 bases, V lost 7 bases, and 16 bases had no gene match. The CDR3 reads CASMSRTGVGTIEAFF. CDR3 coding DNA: TGTGCCAGTATGTCGAGGACAGGGGTCGGGACAATTGAAGCTTTCTTT.

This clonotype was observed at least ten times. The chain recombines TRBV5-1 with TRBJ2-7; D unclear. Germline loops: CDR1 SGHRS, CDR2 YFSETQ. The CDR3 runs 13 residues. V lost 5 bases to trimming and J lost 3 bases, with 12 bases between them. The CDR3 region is CASRKTGGYEQYF. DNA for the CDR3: TGCGCCAGCAGAAAAACGGGCGGCTACGAGCAGTACTTC.

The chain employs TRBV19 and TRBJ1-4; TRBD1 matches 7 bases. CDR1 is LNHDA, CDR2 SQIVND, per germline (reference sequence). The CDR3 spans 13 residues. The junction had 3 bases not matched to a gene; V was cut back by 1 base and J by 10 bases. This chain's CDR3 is CASSIGGQTKLFF. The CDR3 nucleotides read TGTGCCAGTAGTATAGGGGGACAGACAAAACTGTTTTTT.

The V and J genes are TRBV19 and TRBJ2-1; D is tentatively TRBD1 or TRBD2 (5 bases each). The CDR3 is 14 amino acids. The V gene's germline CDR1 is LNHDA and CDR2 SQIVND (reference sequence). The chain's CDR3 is CVTTRGGSYNEQFF. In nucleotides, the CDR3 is TGTGTCACAACACGGGGCGGGTCCTACAATGAGCAGTTCTTC.

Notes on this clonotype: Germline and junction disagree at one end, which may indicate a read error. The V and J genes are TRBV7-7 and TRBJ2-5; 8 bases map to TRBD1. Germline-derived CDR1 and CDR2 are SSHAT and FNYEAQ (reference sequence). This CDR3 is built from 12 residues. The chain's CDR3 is CASSLGTGTQYF. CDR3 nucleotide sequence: TGTGCTAGCAGCTTAGGGACAGGGACCCAGTACTTC.

The CDR3 here is CASSWDSSNTIYF. Here the CDR3 DNA reads TGTGCCAGCAGCTGGGACAGTTCAAACACCATATATTTT. This chain links TRBV2 with TRBJ1-3; 7 nucleotides agree with TRBD1. CDR3 size: 13 residues. CDR1 is SNHLY, CDR2 FYNNEI, per germline. The trim removed 6 bases at V and 6 bases at J, leaving 5 bases unmatched.

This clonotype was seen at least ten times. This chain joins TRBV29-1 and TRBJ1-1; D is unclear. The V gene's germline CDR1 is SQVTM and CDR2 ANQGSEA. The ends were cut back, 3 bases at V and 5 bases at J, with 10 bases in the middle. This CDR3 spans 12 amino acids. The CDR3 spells CSVEWEATEAFF. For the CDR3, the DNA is TGCAGCGTTGAGTGGGAGGCGACTGAAGCTTTCTTT.

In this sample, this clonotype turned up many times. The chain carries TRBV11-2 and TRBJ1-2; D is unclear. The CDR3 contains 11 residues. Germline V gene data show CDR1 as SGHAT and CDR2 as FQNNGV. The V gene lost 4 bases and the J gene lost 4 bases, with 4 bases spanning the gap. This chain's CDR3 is CASSSSYGYTF. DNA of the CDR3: TGTGCCAGCAGCTCTTCCTATGGCTACACCTTC.

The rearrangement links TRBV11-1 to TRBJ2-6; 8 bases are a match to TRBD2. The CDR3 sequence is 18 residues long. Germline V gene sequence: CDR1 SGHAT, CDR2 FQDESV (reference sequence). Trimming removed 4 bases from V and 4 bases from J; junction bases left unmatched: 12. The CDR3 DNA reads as TGTGCCAGCAGCTCCGTAGCGGGATGGCCCTCAGGGGCCAACGTCCTGACTTTC. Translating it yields CASSSVAGWPSGANVLTF.

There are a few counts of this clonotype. This chain's CDR3 is CASSLFGQPQHF. The CDR3 bases are TGTGCCAGCAGCTTATTCGGTCAGCCCCAGCATTTT. This chain links TRBV7-2 with TRBJ1-5; D is ambiguous. V was trimmed by 2 bases and J by 6 bases, leaving 5 bases between them. The CDR3 consists of 12 residues. CDR1 is SGHTA, CDR2 FQGNSA, per germline.

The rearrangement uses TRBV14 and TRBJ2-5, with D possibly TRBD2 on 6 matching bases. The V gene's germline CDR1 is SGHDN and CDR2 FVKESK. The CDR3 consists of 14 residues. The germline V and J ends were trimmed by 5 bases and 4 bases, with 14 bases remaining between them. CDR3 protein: CASSMGPAGETQYF. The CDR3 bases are TGTGCCAGCAGCATGGGGCCAGCGGGAGAGACCCAGTACTTC. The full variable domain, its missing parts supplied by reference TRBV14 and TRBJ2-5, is EAGVTQFPSHSVIEKGQTVTLRCDPISGHDNLYWYRRVMGKEIKFLLHFVKESKQDESGMPNNRFLAERTGGTYSTLKVQPAELEDSGVYFCASSMGPAGETQYFGPGTRLLVL.

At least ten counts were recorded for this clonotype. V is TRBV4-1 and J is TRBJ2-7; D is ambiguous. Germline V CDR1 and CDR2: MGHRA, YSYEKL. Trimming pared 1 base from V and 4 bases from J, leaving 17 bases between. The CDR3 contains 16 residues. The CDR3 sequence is CASSQVPLIGSYEQYF. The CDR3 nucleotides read TGCGCCAGCAGCCAAGTGCCCCTAATCGGTTCTTACGAGCAGTACTTC.

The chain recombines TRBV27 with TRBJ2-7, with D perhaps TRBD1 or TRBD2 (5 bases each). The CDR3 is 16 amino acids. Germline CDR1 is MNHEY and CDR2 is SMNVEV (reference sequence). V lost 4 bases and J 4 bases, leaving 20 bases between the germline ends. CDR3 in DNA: TGTGCCAGCAGTTCCACGCCCGGGACGGCCGGTTACGAGCAGTACTTC. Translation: CASSSTPGTAGYEQYF.

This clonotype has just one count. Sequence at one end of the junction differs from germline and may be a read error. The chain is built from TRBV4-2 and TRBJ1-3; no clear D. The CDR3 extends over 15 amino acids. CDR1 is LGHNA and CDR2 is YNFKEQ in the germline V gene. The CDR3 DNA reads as TGTGCCAGCAGCCAAGGGTCAGGAGATGGAAACACCATATACTTT. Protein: CASSQGSGDGNTIYF.

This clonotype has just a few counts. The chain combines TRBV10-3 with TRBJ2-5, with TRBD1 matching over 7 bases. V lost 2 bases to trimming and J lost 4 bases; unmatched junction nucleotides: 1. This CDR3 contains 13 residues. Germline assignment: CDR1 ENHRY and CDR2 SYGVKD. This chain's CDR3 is CAISEDRAETQYF. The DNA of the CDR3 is TGTGCCATCAGTGAGGACAGGGCAGAGACCCAGTACTTC.